Reported below is one TCR beta chain. Its antigen is unidentified. Method: immunoSEQ multiplex PCR; TCRdb's copy keeps in-frame clones and lacks some. The table includes about 120,000 clones, roughly 74% detected once. These data originate in a study of radiotherapy plus CTLA-4 blockade in lung cancer. Broader study findings: Alongside interferon-beta, early blood T cell clone dynamics were reportedly the best predictor of response.

The germline V gene encodes CDR1 SGDLS and CDR2 YYNGEE. V was pared by 2 bases and J by 3 bases, with 5 bases of the junction left unmatched. The CDR3 runs 15 residues. The origin of this receptor is a human donor with non-small cell lung cancer who had a partial response to radiotherapy plus ipilimumab. The chain recombines TRBV9 with TRBJ1-5; 7 bases align to TRBD1. Source: peripheral blood, taken from a patient treated with radiotherapy plus ipilimumab. CDR3 loop: CASSVTGTDNQPQHF. CDR3 nucleotide sequence: TGTGCCAGCAGCGTGACCGGGACAGACAATCAGCCCCAGCATTTT.